Presented here are 9 T cell receptor beta chains from one specimen sequenced in a study of blood T cells in healthy people across ages. Using a J-beta primer mix together with a sample-barcoded 5' primer, a second PCR was run for roughly 7 to 11 cycles. In TCRdb, the 5' RACE reads were re-called with MiXCR into one record per CDR3 protein. The sample has 700,000 to 950,000 distinct CDR3 sequences, more than 40% seen once. Specimen: blood. All receptors derive from a woman aged 55 to 70 in good health.

This clonotype was seen only a few times. For the CDR3, the DNA is TGTGCCAGCAGCTCCGGACAGGCGAATGAGCAGTTCTTC. Translation gives CASSSGQANEQFF. V gene TRBV12-3 or TRBV12-4 combines with J gene TRBJ2-1; 7 nucleotides align to TRBD1. The V segment lost 6 bases and the J segment 7 bases; nucleotides outside the gene matches: 6. This CDR3 is 13 amino acids long.

This rearrangement joins TRBV6-6 to TRBJ2-5, with D perhaps matching TRBD1 (6 bases). This CDR3 has 14 residues. The germline gives CDR1 MNHNY, CDR2 SVGAGI (reference sequence). V lost 5 bases to trimming and J lost 5 bases, with 15 bases between them. The CDR3 reads CASSTPTGTETQYF. In DNA form, the CDR3 reads TGTGCCAGCAGTACCCCCACAGGGACGGAGACCCAGTACTTC.

The table lists this clonotype with many counts. For the CDR3, the DNA is TGTGCCAGCAGTGTCACAAGTTCTTTTTACGAGCAGTACTTC. It codes for CASSVTSSFYEQYF. The J gene is TRBJ2-7, the V gene TRBV9; D call uncertain. The CDR3 has 14 residues. Germline CDR1 is SGDLS and CDR2 is YYNGEE. V was shortened by 5 bases and J by 4 bases, with 16 bases between the two germline ends.

The CDR3 region has the DNA TGTGCCAGCAGTTACGGGACTAGCGGGGCAGATACGCAGTATTTT. Translated, it gives CASSYGTSGADTQYF. The chain has TRBV6-5 and TRBJ2-3; TRBD2 matches at 13 bases. The CDR3 loop spans 15 amino acids. Germline-derived CDR1 and CDR2 are MNHEY and SVGAGI. Unmatched junction bases numbered 0, after V lost 2 bases and J lost 4 bases.

The chain has TRBV20-1 and TRBJ2-7; D gene ambiguous. CDR1 is DFQATT and CDR2 is SNEGSKA in the germline V gene (reference sequence). The CDR3 contains 15 residues. The V and J ends lost 4 bases and 0 bases respectively, with 16 bases between them. CDR3 nucleotide sequence: TGCAGTGCTATACCTCTGACAACACTCTCCTACGAGCAGTACTTC. Translating it yields CSAIPLTTLSYEQYF.

This rearrangement joins TRBV6-1 to TRBJ1-4; TRBD1 agrees at 9 bases. Germline CDR1 is MNHNS and CDR2 is SASEGT. CDR3 size: 15 residues. The V segment lost 11 bases and the J segment 6 bases; nucleotides outside the gene matches: 13. The CDR3 sequence: CAARRYRGRDEKLFF. The DNA for the CDR3 is TGTGCCGCCCGTAGGTACAGGGGGCGGGATGAAAAACTGTTTTTT.

The chain joins TRBV28 to TRBJ2-7, with D tentatively TRBD1 (6 bases). The CDR3 totals 16 residues. V lost 6 bases and J 0 bases, leaving 18 bases between the germline ends. CDR1 MDHEN and CDR2 SYDVKM come from the germline V gene. The CDR3, as DNA: TGTGCCAGCAGAACCTGGGACCAGGGGTACTCCTACGAGCAGTACTTC. This gives the protein CASRTWDQGYSYEQYF.

This rearrangement joins TRBV7-2 to TRBJ1-3; D gene unclear. The CDR3 loop spans 15 amino acids. Between the trimmed V and J ends, which lost 1 base and 0 bases, there was a span of 7 bases. The germline gives CDR1 SGHTA, CDR2 FQGNSA. CDR3 coding DNA: TGTGCCAGCAGCTTAGGAGGGTCCTCTGGAAACACCATATATTTT. This sequence encodes CASSLGGSSGNTIYF.

This chain links TRBV10-3 with TRBJ1-1; no definite D call. Germline lookup yields CDR1 ENHRY and CDR2 SYGVKD. The CDR3 runs 12 residues. V lost 5 bases, J lost 3 bases, and 7 bases lay in between. CDR3: CAISHKDTEAFF. DNA for the CDR3: TGTGCCATCAGTCACAAGGACACTGAAGCTTTCTTT.